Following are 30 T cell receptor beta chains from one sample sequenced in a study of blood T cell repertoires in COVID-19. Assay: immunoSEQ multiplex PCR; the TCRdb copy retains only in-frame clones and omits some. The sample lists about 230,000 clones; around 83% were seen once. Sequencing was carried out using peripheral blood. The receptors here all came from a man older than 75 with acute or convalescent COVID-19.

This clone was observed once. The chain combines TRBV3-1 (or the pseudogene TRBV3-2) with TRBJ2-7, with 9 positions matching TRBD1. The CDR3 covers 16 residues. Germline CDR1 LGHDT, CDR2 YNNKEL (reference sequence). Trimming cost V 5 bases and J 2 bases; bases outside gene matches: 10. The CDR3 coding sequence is TGTGCCAGCAGCAAAACAGGGGGCGGGACCCCCTACGAGCAGTACTTC. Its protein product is CASSKTGGGTPYEQYF.

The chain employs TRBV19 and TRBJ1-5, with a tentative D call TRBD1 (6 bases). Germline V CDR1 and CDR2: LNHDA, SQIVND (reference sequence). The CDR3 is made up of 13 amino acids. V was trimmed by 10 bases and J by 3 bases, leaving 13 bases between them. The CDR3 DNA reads TGTGCCACCCGGGACACCTTCAATCAGCCCCAGCATTTT. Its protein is CATRDTFNQPQHF.

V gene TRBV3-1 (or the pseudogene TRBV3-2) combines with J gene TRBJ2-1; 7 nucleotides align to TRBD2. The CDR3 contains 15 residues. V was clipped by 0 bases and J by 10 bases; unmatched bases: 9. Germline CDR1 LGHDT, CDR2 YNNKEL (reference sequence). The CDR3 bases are TGTGCCAGCAGCCAAGATGGGAGGGGCGGCGGGGAGCAGTTCTTC. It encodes CASSQDGRGGGEQFF.

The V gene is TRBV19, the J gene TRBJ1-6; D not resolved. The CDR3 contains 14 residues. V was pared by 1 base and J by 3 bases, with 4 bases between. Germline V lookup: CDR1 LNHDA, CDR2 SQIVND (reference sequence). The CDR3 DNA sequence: TGTGCCAGTAGTATAGGAGTCTATAATTCACCCCTCCACTTT. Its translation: CASSIGVYNSPLHF.

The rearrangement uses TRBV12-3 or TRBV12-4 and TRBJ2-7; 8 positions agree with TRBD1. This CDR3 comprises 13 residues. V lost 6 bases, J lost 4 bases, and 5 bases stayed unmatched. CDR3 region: CASRPQGAYEQYF. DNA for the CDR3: TGTGCCAGCAGGCCGCAGGGGGCTTACGAGCAGTACTTC.

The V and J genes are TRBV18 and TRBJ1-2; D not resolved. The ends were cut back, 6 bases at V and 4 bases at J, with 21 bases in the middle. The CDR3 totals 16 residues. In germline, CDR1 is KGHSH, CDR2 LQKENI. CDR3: CASSLEGGRLGYGYTF. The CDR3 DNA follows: TGTGCCAGCTCCCTCGAAGGAGGGCGCCTGGGCTATGGCTACACCTTC.

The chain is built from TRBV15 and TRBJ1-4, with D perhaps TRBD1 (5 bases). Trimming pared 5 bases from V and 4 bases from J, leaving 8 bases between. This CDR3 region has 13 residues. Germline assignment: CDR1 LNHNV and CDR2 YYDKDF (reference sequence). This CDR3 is CATSARVNEKLFF. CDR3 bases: TGTGCCACCAGCGCCAGGGTTAATGAAAAACTGTTTTTT.

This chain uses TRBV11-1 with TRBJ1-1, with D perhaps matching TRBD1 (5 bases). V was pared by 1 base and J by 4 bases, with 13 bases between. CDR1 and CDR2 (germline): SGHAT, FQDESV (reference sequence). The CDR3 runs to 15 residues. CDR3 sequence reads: CASSLGRGLGTEAFF. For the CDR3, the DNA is TGTGCCAGCAGCTTAGGTCGGGGGTTAGGCACTGAAGCTTTCTTT.

The CDR3 loop is CASSLVGQLEAFF. In DNA, the CDR3 is TGTGCCAGCAGCTTAGTGGGACAGCTTGAAGCTTTCTTT. This rearrangement joins TRBV11-2 to TRBJ1-1; 7 bases fit TRBD1. With V trimmed by 1 base and J by 7 bases, 3 bases remained unmatched. Germline CDR1 and CDR2: SGHAT and FQNNGV. This CDR3 region has 13 residues.

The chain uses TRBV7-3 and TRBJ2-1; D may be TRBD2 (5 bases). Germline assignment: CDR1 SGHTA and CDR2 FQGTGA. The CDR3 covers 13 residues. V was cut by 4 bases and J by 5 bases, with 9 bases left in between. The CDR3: CASSSTNDNEQFF. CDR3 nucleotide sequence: TGTGCCAGCAGCTCGACTAACGACAATGAGCAGTTCTTC.

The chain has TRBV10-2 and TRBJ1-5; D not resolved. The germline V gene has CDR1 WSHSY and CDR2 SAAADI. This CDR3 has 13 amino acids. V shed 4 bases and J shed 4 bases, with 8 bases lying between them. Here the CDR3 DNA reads TGCGCCAGCAGTGTGACTCCAAATCAGCCCCAGCATTTT. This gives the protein CASSVTPNQPQHF.

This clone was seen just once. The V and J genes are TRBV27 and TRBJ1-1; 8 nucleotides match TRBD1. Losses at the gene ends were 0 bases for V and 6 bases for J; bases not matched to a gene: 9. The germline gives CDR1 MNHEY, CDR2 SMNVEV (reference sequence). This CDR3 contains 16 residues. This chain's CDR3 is CASSLSPQGARAEAFF. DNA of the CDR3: TGTGCCAGCAGTTTATCCCCCCAGGGGGCGAGAGCTGAAGCTTTCTTT.

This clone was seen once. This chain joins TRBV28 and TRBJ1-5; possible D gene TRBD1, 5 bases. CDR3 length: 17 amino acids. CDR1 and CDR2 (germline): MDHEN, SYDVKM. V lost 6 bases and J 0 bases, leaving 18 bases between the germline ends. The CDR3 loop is CASSRPPRVRSNQPQHF. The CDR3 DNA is TGTGCCAGCAGCCGACCCCCCAGGGTGCGTAGCAATCAGCCCCAGCATTTT.

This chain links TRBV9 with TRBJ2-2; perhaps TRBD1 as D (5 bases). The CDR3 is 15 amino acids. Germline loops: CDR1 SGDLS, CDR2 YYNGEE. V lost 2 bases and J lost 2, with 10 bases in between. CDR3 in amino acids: CASSVQGFNTGELFF. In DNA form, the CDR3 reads TGTGCCAGCAGCGTGCAGGGATTTAACACCGGGGAGCTGTTTTTT.

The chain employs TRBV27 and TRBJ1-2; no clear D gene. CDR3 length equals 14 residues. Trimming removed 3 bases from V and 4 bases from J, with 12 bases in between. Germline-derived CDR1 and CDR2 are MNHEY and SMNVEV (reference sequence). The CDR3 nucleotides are TGTGCCAGCAGTTTGGAAGGCGGTATCTATGGCTACACCTTC. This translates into CASSLEGGIYGYTF.

For the CDR3, the DNA is TGCAGCGTTCTTAAGGGGGAGACCCAGTACTTC. It translates to CSVLKGETQYF. The V gene is TRBV29-1, the J gene TRBJ2-5, with D perhaps TRBD1 (5 bases). CDR3 length equals 11 residues. V gave up 5 bases and J gave up 5 bases, with 9 bases separating them. Germline values: CDR1 SQVTM, CDR2 ANQGSEA.

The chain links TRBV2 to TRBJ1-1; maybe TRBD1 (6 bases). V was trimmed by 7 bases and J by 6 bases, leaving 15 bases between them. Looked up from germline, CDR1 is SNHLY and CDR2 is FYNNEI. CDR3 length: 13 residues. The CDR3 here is CASTSGGGAEAFF. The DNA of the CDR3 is TGTGCCAGCACGTCGGGTGGGGGCGCTGAAGCTTTCTTT.

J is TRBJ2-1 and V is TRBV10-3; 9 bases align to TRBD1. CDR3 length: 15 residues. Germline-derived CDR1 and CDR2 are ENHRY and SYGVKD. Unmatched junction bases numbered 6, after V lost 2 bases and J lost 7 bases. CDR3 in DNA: TGTGCCATCAGTGAGGAACAGGGGGCTCGGAATGAGCAGTTCTTC. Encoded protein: CAISEEQGARNEQFF.

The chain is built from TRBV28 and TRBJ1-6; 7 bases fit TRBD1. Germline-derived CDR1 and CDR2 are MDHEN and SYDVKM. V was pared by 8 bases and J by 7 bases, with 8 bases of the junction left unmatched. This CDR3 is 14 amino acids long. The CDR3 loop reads CASGEYRGNSPLHF. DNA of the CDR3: TGTGCCAGCGGGGAGTACAGGGGCAATTCACCCCTCCACTTT.

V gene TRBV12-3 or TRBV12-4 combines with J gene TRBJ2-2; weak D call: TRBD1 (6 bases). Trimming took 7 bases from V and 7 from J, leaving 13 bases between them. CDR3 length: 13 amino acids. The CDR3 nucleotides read TGTGCCAGCACCCCCCGACAGGTCGGGGAGCTGTTTTTT. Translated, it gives CASTPRQVGELFF.

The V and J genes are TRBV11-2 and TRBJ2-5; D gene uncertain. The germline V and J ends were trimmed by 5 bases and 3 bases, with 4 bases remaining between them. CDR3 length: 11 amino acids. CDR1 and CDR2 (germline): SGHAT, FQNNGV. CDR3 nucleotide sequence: TGTGCCAGCAGCCTAAAAGAGACCCAGTACTTC. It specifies CASSLKETQYF.

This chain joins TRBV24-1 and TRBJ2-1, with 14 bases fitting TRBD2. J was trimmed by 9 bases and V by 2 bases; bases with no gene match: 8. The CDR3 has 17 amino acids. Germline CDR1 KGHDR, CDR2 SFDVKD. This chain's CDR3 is CATSDSRLAGGPGEQFF. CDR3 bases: TGTGCCACCAGTGATTCCCGACTAGCGGGAGGGCCCGGTGAGCAGTTCTTC.

The CDR3 spells CASSLGRLETQYF. DNA of the CDR3: TGTGCCAGCAGTTTGGGCAGGCTAGAGACCCAGTACTTC. The V gene is TRBV28, the J gene TRBJ2-5; unclear D gene. V was clipped by 3 bases and J by 4 bases, with 9 bases between them. Germline V CDR1 and CDR2: MDHEN, SYDVKM. This CDR3 is 13 amino acids long.

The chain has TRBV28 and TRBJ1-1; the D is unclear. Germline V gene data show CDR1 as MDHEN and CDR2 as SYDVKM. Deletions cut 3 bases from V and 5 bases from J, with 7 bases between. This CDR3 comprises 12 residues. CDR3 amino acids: CASSFGLTEAFF. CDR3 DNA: TGTGCCAGCAGTTTCGGGTTAACTGAAGCTTTCTTT.

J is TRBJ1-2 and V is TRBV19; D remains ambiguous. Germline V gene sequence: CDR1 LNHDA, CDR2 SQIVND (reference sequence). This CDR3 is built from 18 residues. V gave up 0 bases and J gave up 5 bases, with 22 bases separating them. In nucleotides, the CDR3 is TGTGCCAGTAGTATAGATGCCCTCCAGGTCCCGCTGCTATATGGCTACACCTTC. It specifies CASSIDALQVPLLYGYTF.

For the CDR3, the DNA is TGTGCCAGCAGCTTAGAGGTTCAGGGGGCTAATTCACCCCTCCACTTT. It yields the protein CASSLEVQGANSPLHF. The chain employs TRBV7-6 and TRBJ1-6; 8 bases map to TRBD1. The V and J ends lost 1 base and 6 bases, in that order; junction bases with no gene match: 5. Germline-derived CDR1 and CDR2 are SGHVS and FNYEAQ. This CDR3 spans 16 amino acids.

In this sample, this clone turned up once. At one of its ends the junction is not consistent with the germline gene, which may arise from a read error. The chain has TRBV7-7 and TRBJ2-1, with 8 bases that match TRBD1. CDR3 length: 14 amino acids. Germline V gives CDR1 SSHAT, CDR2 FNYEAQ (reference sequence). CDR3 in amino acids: CASSLLDRDNEQFF. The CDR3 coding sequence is TGTGCTAGCAGCTTACTGGACAGGGACAATGAGCAGTTCTTC. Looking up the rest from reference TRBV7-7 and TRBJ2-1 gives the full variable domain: GAGVSQSPRYKVTKRGQDVTLRCDPISSHATLYWYQQALGQGPEFLTYFNYEAQPDKSGLPSDRFSAERPEGSISTLTIQRTEQRDSAMYRCASSLLDRDNEQFFGPGTRLTVL.

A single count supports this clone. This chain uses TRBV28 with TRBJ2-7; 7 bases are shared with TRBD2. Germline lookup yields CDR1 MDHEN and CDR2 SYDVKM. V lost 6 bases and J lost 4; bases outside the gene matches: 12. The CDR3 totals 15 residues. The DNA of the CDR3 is TGTGCCAGCAGAACCTGGGGGGAGGGCCAATACGAGCAGTACTTC. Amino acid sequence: CASRTWGEGQYEQYF.

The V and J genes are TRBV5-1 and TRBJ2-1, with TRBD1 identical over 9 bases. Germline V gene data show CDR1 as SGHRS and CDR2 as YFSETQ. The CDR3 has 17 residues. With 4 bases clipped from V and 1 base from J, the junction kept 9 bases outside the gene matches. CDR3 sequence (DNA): TGCGCCAGCAGCCAAAACTCCGGGACAGGGTCCTACAATGAGCAGTTCTTC. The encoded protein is CASSQNSGTGSYNEQFF.

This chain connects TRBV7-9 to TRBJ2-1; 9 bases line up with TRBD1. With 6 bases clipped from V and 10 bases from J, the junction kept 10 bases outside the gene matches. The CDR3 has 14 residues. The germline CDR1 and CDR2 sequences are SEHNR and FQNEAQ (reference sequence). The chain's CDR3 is CASRKGTGLKEQFF. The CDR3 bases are TGTGCCAGCAGGAAGGGGACAGGGCTGAAGGAGCAGTTCTTC.